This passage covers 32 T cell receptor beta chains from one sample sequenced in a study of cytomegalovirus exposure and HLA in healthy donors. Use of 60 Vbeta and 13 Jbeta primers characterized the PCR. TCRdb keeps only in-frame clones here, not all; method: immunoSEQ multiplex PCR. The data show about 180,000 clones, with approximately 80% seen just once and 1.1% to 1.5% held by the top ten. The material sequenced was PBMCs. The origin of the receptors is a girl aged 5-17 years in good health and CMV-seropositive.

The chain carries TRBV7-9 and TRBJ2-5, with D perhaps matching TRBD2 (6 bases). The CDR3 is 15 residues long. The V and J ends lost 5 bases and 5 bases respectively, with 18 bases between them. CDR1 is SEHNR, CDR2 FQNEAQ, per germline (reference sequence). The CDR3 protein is CASSTEGSRKETQYF. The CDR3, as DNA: TGTGCCAGCAGCACGGAGGGGTCGCGTAAGGAGACCCAGTACTTC.

CDR3 DNA: TGTGCCAGCGGTCTGGACAGCACTAGCACAGATACGCAGTATTTT. Amino acids: CASGLDSTSTDTQYF. The V call is TRBV6-6, the J call TRBJ2-3; a possible D gene is TRBD1 (6 bases). The CDR3 spans 15 residues. Germline-derived CDR1 and CDR2 are MNHNY and SVGAGI (reference sequence). V was pared by 8 bases and J by 0 bases, with 15 bases between.

The CDR3 reads CASSIVGNGNTIYF. CDR3 DNA: TGTGCCAGTAGTATAGTCGGGAATGGAAACACCATATATTTT. The V gene is TRBV19, the J gene TRBJ1-3; D remains ambiguous. The CDR3 runs 14 residues. V was trimmed by 1 base and J by 3 bases, leaving 7 bases between them. Germline lookup yields CDR1 LNHDA and CDR2 SQIVND (reference sequence).

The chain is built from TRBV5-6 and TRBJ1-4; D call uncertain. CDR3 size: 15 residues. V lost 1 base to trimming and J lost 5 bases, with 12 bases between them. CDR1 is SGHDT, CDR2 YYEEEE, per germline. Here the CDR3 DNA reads TGTGCCAGCAGCTTGTTTGTGCCCCGGAATGAAAAACTGTTTTTT. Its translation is CASSLFVPRNEKLFF.

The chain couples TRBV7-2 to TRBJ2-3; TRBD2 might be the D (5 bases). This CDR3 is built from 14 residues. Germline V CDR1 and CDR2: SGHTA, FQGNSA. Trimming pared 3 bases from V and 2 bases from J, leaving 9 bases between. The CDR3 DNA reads TGTGCCAGCAGCTTCGGGGTAGTCACAGATACGCAGTATTTT. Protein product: CASSFGVVTDTQYF.

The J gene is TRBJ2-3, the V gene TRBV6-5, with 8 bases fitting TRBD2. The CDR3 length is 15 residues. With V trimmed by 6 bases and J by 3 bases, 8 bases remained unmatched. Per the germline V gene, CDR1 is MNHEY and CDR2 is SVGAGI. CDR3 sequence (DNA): TGTGCCAGCAGAATAGGAGCGGGAGTTACAGATACGCAGTATTTT. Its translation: CASRIGAGVTDTQYF.

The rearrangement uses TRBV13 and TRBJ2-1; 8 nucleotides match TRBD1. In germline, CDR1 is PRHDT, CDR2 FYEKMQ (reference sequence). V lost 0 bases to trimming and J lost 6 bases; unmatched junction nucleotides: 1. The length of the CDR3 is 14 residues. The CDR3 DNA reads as TGTGCCAGCAGCTTAGGGGACAGGGCCAATGAGCAGTTCTTC. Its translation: CASSLGDRANEQFF.

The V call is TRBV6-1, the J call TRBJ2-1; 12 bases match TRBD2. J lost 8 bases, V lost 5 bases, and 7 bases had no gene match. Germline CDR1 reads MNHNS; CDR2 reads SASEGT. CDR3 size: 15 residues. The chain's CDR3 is CASSLGLAGMDEQFF. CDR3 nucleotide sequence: TGTGCCAGCAGTCTCGGACTAGCGGGAATGGATGAGCAGTTCTTC.

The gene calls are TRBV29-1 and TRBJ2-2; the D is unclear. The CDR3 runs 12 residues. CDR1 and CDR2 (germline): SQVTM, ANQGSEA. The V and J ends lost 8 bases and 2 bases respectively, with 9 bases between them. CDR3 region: CSIARNTGELFF. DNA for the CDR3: TGCAGCATCGCCAGAAACACCGGGGAGCTGTTTTTT.

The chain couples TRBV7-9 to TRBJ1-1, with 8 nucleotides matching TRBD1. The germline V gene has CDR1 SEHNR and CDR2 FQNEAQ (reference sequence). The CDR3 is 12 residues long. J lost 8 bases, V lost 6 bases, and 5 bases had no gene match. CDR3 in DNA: TGTGCCAGCAGTTCAGGGGGCGTCGAAGCTTTCTTT. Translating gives CASSSGGVEAFF.

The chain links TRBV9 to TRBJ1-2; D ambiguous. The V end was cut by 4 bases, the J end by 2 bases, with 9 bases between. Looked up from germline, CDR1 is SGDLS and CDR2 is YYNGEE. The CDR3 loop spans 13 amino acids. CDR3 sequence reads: CASSPTQNYGYTF. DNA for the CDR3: TGTGCCAGCAGCCCAACACAGAACTATGGCTACACCTTC.

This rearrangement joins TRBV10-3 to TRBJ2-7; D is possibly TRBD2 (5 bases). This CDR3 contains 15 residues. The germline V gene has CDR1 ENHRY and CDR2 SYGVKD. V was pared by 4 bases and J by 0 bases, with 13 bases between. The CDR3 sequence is CAISGTQDSSYEQYF. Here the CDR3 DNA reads TGTGCCATCAGTGGTACGCAGGACTCCTCCTACGAGCAGTACTTC.

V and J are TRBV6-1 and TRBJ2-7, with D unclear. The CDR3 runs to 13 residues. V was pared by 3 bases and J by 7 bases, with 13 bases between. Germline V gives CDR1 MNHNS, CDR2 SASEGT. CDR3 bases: TGTGCCAGCAGTGAGAAGAGTGCGGAAGAGCAGTACTTC. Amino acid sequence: CASSEKSAEEQYF.

The DNA for the CDR3 is TGCAGCGTCACCATCCTACAGGGACCTACTAATGAAAAACTGTTTTTT. This sequence encodes CSVTILQGPTNEKLFF. The chain joins TRBV29-1 to TRBJ1-4, with D possibly being TRBD1 (6 bases). Germline loops: CDR1 SQVTM, CDR2 ANQGSEA. There are 16 residues in the CDR3. The V and J ends lost 6 bases and 2 bases respectively, with 19 bases between them.

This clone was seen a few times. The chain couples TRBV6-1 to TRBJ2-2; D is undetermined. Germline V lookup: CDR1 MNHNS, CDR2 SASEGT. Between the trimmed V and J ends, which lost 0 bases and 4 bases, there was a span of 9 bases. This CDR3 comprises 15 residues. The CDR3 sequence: CASSEALLFTGELFF. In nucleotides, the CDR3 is TGTGCCAGCAGTGAAGCGTTGCTATTCACCGGGGAGCTGTTTTTT.

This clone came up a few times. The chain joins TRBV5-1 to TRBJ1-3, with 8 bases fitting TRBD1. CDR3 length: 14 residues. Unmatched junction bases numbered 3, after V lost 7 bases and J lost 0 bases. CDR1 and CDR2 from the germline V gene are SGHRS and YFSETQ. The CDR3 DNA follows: TGCGCCAGCCGGACAGGGAGCTCTGGAAACACCATATATTTT. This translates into CASRTGSSGNTIYF.

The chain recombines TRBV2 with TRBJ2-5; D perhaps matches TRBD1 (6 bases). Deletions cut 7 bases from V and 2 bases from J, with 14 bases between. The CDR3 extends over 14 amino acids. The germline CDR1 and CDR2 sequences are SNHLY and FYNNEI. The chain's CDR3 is CASTQGTVQETQYF. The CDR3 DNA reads TGTGCCAGCACCCAGGGGACGGTACAAGAGACCCAGTACTTC.

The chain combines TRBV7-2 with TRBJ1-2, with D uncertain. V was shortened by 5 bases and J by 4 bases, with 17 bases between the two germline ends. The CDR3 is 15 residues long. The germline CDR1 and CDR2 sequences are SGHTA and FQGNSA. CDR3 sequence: CASSQRHLMTYGYTF. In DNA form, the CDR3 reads TGTGCCAGCAGCCAAAGACACCTCATGACCTATGGCTACACCTTC.

CDR3 sequence: CASSLAGGTGELFF. The CDR3 DNA sequence: TGTGCCAGCAGCTTAGCGGGAGGGACCGGGGAGCTGTTTTTT. The chain carries TRBV11-1 and TRBJ2-2, with 7 bases fitting TRBD2. Germline CDR1 and CDR2: SGHAT and FQDESV (reference sequence). J gave up 5 bases and V 0 bases, and 0 bases lay outside the gene matches. The CDR3 length is 14 residues.

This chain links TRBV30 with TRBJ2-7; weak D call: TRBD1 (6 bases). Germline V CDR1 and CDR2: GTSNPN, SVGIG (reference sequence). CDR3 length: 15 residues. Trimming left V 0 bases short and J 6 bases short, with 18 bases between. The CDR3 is CAWSVRLQGLGEQYF. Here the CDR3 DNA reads TGTGCCTGGAGTGTACGGCTGCAGGGGTTGGGCGAGCAGTACTTC.

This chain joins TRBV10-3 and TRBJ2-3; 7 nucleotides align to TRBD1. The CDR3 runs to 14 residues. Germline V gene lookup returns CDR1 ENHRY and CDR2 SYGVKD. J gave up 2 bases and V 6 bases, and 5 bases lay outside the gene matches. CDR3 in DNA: TGTGCCATCAGCACGGGACAGAACACAGATACGCAGTATTTT. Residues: CAISTGQNTDTQYF.

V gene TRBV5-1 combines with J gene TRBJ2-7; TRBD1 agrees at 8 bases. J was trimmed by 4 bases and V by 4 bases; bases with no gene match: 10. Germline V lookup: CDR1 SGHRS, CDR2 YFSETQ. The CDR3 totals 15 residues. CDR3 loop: CASSATGAALYEQYF. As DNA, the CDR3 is TGCGCCAGCAGCGCGACAGGGGCGGCCCTATACGAGCAGTACTTC.

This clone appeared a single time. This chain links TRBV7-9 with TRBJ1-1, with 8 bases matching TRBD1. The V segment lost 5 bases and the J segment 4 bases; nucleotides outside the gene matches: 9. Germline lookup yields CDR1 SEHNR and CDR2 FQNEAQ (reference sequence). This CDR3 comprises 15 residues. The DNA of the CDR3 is TGTGCCAGCAGCACGACAGGGGAGGTGAGCACTGAAGCTTTCTTT. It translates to CASSTTGEVSTEAFF. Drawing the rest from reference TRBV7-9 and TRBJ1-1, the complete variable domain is DTGVSQNPRHKITKRGQNVTFRCDPISEHNRLYWYRQTLGQGPEFLTYFQNEAQLEKSRLLSDRFSAERPKGSFSTLEIQRTEQGDSAMYLCASSTTGEVSTEAFFGQGTRLTVV.

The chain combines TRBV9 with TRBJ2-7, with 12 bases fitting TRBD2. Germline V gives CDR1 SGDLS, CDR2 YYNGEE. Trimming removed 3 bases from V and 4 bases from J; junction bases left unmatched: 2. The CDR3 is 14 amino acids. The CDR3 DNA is TGTGCCAGCAGCGAGGGACTAGCGGGTTACGAGCAGTACTTC. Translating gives CASSEGLAGYEQYF. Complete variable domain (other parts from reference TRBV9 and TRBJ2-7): DSGVTQTPKHLITATGQRVTLRCSPRSGDLSVYWYQQSLDQGLQFLIQYYNGEERAKGNILERFSAQQFPDLHSELNLSSLELGDSALYFCASSEGLAGYEQYFGPGTRLTVT.

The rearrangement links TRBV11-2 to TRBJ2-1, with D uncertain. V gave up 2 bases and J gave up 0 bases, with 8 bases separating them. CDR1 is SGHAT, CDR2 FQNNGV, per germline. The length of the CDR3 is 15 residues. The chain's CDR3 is CASSLKWSSYNEQFF. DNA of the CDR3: TGTGCCAGCAGCTTAAAGTGGAGCTCCTACAATGAGCAGTTCTTC.

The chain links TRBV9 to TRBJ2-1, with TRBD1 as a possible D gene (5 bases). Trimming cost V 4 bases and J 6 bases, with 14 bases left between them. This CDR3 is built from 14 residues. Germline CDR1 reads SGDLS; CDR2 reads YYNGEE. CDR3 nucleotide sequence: TGTGCCAGCAGCCCCAGAAGGGGTTCCAATGAGCAGTTCTTC. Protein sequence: CASSPRRGSNEQFF.

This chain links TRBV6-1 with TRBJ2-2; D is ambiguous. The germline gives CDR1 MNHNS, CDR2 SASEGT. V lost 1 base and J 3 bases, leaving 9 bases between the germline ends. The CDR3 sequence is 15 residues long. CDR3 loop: CASSEVGRHTGELFF. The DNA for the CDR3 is TGTGCCAGCAGTGAAGTTGGCAGGCACACCGGGGAGCTGTTTTTT.

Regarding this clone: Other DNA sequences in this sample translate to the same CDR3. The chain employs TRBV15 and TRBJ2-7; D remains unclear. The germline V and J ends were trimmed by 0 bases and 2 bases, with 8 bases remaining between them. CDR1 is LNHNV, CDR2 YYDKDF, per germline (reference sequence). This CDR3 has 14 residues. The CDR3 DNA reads TGTGCCACCAGCAGAGATCGCGGTCCCTACGAGCAGTACTTC. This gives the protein CATSRDRGPYEQYF. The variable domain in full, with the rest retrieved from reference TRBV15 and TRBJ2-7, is DAMVIQNPRYQVTQFGKPVTLSCSQTLNHNVMYWYQQKSSQAPKLLFHYYDKDFNNEADTPDNFQSRRPNTSFCFLDIRSPGLGDTAMYLCATSRDRGPYEQYFGPGTRLTVT.

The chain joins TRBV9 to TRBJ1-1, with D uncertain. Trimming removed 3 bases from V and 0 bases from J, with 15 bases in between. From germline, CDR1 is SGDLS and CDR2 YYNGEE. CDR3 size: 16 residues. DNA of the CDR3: TGTGCCAGCAGCGCGGAGATAGGTCCGATGAACACTGAAGCTTTCTTT. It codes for CASSAEIGPMNTEAFF.

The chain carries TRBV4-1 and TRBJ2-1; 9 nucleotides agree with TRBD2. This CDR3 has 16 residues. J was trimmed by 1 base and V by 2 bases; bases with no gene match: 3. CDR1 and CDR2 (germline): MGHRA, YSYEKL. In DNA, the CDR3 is TGCGCCAGCAGCCAACCGACTAGCGGTTCCTACAATGAGCAGTTCTTC. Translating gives CASSQPTSGSYNEQFF.

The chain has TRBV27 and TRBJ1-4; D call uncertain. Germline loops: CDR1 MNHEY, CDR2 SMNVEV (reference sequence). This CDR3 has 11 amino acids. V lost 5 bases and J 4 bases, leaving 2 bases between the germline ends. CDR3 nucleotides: TGTGCCAGCAGTCATAATGAAAAACTGTTTTTT. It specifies CASSHNEKLFF. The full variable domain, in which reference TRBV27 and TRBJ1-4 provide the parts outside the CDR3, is EAQVTQNPRYLITVTGKKLTVTCSQNMNHEYMSWYRQDPGLGLRQIYYSMNVEVTDKGDVPEGYKVSRKEKRNFPLILESPSPNQTSLYFCASSHNEKLFFGSGTQLSVL.

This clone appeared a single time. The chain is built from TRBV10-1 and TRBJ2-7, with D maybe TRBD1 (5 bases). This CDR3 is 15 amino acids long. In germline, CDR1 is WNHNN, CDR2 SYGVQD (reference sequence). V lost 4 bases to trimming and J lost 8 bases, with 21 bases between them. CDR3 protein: CASSVGHSGSLQQYF. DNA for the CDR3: TGCGCCAGCAGTGTGGGGCACTCGGGCAGCCTCCAGCAGTACTTC.